This T cell receptor (beta chain) was sequenced in a study of CD8+ T cells in alopecia areata. RNA was isolated and reverse transcribed to cDNA, the sequencing template. The repertoire was sequenced with immunoSEQ multiplex PCR; TCRdb's copy has only in-frame clones and lacks some. This sample yields around 200,000 clones, of which roughly 50% are seen a single time; 11% belongs to the top ten. The sample holds a few counts of this clone. No antigen is known for it. Study-wide results and caveats: Scalp clonality and expanded CD8+ clones among the top 100 showed significant decreases with tofacitinib. Relative to normal scalp, lesional scalp, especially alopecia totalis/universalis, showed higher clonality. Only one nonresponder was present, which leaves the link between baseline CD8+ expansion and response uncertain.

Stated treatment: oral pan-JAK inhibitor, 5-10 mg twice daily. Lesional scalp punch biopsies and peripheral blood were collected from alopecia areata patients. This receptor was identified in a human donor with alopecia areata. This specimen consisted of CD8+ T cells sorted from blood, obtained at week 24, from a patient treated with tofacitinib.

The CDR3 reads CASSSSPDEKLFF. CDR3 nucleotides: TGTGCCAGCAGCTCCAGCCCGGATGAAAAACTGTTTTTT. This rearrangement joins TRBV7-9 to TRBJ1-4; no clear D. Germline loops: CDR1 SEHNR, CDR2 FQNEAQ (reference sequence). Trimming removed 4 bases from V and 6 bases from J, with 9 bases in between. This CDR3 has 13 amino acids.